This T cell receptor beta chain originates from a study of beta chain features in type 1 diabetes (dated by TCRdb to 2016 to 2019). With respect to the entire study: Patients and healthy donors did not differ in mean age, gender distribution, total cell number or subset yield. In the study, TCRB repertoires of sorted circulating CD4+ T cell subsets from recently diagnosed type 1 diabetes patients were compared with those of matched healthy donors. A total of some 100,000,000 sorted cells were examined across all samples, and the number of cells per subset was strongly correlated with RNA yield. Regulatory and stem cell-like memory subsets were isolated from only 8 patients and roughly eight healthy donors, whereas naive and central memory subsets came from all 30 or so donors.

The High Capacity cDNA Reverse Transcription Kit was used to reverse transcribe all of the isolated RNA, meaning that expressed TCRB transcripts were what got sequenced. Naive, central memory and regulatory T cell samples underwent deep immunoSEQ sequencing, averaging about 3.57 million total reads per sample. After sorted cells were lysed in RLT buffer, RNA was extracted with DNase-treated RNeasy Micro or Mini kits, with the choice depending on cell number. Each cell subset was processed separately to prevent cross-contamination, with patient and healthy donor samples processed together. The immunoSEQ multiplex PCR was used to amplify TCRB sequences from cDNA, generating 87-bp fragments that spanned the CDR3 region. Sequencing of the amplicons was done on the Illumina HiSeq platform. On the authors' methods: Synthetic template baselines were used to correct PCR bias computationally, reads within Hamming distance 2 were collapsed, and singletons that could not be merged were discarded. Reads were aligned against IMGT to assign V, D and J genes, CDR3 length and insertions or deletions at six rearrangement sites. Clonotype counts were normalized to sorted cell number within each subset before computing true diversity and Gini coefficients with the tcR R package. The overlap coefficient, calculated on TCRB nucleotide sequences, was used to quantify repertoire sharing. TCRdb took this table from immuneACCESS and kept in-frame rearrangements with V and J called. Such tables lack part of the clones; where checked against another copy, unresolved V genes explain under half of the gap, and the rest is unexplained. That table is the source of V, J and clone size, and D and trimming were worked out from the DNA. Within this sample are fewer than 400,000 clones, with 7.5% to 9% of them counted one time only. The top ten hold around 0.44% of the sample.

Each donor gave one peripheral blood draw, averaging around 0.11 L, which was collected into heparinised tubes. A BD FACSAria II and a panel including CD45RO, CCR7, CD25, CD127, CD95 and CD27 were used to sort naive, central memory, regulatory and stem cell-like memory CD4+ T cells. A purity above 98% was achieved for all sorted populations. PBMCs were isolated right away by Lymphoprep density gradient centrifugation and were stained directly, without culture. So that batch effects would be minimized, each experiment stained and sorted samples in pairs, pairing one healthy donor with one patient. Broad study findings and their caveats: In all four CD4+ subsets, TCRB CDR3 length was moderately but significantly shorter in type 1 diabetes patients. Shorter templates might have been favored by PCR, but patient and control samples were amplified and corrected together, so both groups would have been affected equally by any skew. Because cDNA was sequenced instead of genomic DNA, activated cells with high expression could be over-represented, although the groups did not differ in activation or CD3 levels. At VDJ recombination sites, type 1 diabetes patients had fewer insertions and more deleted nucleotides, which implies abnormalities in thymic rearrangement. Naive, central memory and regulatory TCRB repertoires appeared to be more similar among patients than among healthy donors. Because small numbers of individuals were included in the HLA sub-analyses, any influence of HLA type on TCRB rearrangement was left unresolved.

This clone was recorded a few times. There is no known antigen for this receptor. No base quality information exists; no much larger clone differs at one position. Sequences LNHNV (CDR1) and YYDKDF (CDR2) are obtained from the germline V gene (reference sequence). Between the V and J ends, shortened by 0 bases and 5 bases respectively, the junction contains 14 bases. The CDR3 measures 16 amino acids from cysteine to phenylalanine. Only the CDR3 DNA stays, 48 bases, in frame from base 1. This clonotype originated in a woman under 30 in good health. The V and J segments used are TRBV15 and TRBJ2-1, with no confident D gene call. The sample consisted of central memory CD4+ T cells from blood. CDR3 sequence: CATSRDLAVPNNEQFF. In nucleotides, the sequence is TGTGCCACCAGCAGAGATTTGGCGGTACCCAACAATGAGCAGTTCTTC.